This passage covers 24 T cell receptor beta chains from one sample sequenced in a study of control samples from healthy donors and cancer patients. Repertoires were generated with immunoSEQ multiplex PCR, while TCRdb's copy carries only in-frame clones and drops some. The sample has about 250,000 clones; roughly 80% are singletons. Source material: PBMCs. All receptors come from an older woman with lung cancer.

The V and J genes are TRBV9 and TRBJ2-7; tentative D call: TRBD1 (5 bases). Germline assignment: CDR1 SGDLS and CDR2 YYNGEE. CDR3 size: 13 residues. Trimming left V 3 bases short and J 3 bases short, with 10 bases between. CDR3 in amino acids: CASSAWTLYEQYF. As DNA, the CDR3 is TGTGCCAGCAGCGCTTGGACACTCTACGAGCAGTACTTC.

This clone was observed at least ten times. The V call is TRBV11-3, the J call TRBJ1-1; D unresolved. V lost 3 bases to trimming and J lost 1 base, with 6 bases between them. This CDR3 is built from 13 residues. Germline values: CDR1 SGHNT, CDR2 YENEEA. CDR3 sequence (DNA): TGTGCCAGCAGCTTCACGGGGAACACTGAAGCTTTCTTT. Encoded protein: CASSFTGNTEAFF.

This chain joins TRBV5-6 and TRBJ2-3; possibly TRBD2 for D (6 bases). Deletions cut 3 bases from V and 3 bases from J, with 8 bases between. CDR1 and CDR2 from the germline V gene are SGHDT and YYEEEE. The CDR3 has 13 residues. The CDR3 sequence is CASSWGETDTQYF. CDR3 nucleotide sequence: TGTGCCAGCAGCTGGGGGGAAACAGATACGCAGTATTTT. The full variable domain, rest sourced from reference TRBV5-6 and TRBJ2-3, is DAGVTQSPTHLIKTRGQQVTLRCSPKSGHDTVSWYQQALGQGPQFIFQYYEEEERQRGNFPDRFSGHQFPNYSSELNVNALLLGDSALYLCASSWGETDTQYFGPGTRLTVL.

CDR3 residues: CASSLEGGRANEKLFF. CDR3 sequence (DNA): TGCGCCAGCAGCTTGGAAGGCGGGAGGGCTAATGAAAAACTGTTTTTT. The V call is TRBV5-1, the J call TRBJ1-4; D is unclear. The CDR3 runs to 16 residues. The ends were cut back, 0 bases at V and 3 bases at J, with 12 bases in the middle. The V gene's germline CDR1 is SGHRS and CDR2 YFSETQ. The whole variable domain, remainder taken from reference TRBV5-1 and TRBJ1-4, is KAGVTQTPRYLIKTRGQQVTLSCSPISGHRSVSWYQQTPGQGLQFLFEYFSETQRNKGNFPGRFSGRQFSNSRSEMNVSTLELGDSALYLCASSLEGGRANEKLFFGSGTQLSVL.

The genes are TRBV15 and TRBJ2-1; TRBD1 is a possible D gene (5 bases). In germline, CDR1 is LNHNV, CDR2 YYDKDF (reference sequence). Trimming shortened V by 8 bases and J by 0 bases, and 5 bases separated the two germline ends. The length of the CDR3 is 12 residues. The CDR3 sequence: CATGASYNEQFF. As DNA, the CDR3 is TGTGCCACCGGGGCCTCCTACAATGAGCAGTTCTTC. The whole variable domain, remainder taken from reference TRBV15 and TRBJ2-1, is DAMVIQNPRYQVTQFGKPVTLSCSQTLNHNVMYWYQQKSSQAPKLLFHYYDKDFNNEADTPDNFQSRRPNTSFCFLDIRSPGLGDTAMYLCATGASYNEQFFGPGTRLTVL.

This chain links TRBV5-4 with TRBJ2-2; TRBD1 might be the D (6 bases). Per germline, CDR1 SGHNT and CDR2 YYREEE (reference sequence). The CDR3 contains 16 residues. V was pared by 0 bases and J by 6 bases, with 15 bases between. The CDR3 reads CASSLGGGPLAGELFF. The DNA for the CDR3 is TGTGCCAGCAGCTTGGGTGGGGGCCCCCTAGCCGGGGAGCTGTTTTTT.

V usage is TRBV9 and J usage is TRBJ1-3; unclear D gene. The germline gives CDR1 SGDLS, CDR2 YYNGEE. This CDR3 has 17 residues. V shed 4 bases and J shed 0 bases, with 17 bases lying between them. CDR3: CASSSPGGRNSGNTIYF. The CDR3 DNA reads as TGTGCCAGCAGCTCCCCCGGCGGGCGGAACTCTGGAAACACCATATATTTT.

The chain has TRBV6-5 and TRBJ1-4, with a weak D call TRBD1 (6 bases). V shed 7 bases and J shed 4 bases, with 13 bases lying between them. Germline V gene sequence: CDR1 MNHEY, CDR2 SVGAGI. CDR3 size: 14 residues. The CDR3 reads CASTPTGINEKLFF. The CDR3 DNA follows: TGTGCCAGCACCCCGACAGGCATTAATGAAAAACTGTTTTTT.

The chain has TRBV29-1 and TRBJ1-5; D perhaps matches TRBD1 (6 bases). The CDR3 spans 13 residues. The V end was cut by 4 bases, the J end by 8 bases, with 15 bases between. The germline CDR1 and CDR2 sequences are SQVTM and ANQGSEA. CDR3 residues: CSVGWTDEEPQHF. CDR3 bases: TGCAGCGTTGGATGGACAGATGAGGAGCCCCAGCATTTT. Full variable domain (remainder filled in from reference TRBV29-1 and TRBJ1-5): SAVISQKPSRDICQRGTSLTIQCQVDSQVTMMFWYRQQPGQSLTLIATANQGSEATYESGFVIDKFPISRPNLTFSTLTVSNMSPEDSSIYLCSVGWTDEEPQHFGDGTRLSIL.

The V gene is TRBV7-2, the J gene TRBJ1-1, with D possibly being TRBD1 (5 bases). V lost 2 bases and J 1 base, leaving 8 bases between the germline ends. Germline CDR1 SGHTA, CDR2 FQGNSA. This CDR3 region has 14 residues. For the CDR3, the DNA is TGTGCCAGCAGCTTATTGGGGGAGAACACTGAAGCTTTCTTT. This sequence encodes CASSLLGENTEAFF.

The chain couples TRBV30 to TRBJ2-7; 8 bases are shared with TRBD1. With 0 bases clipped from V and 6 bases from J, the junction kept 10 bases outside the gene matches. Germline V lookup: CDR1 GTSNPN, CDR2 SVGIG (reference sequence). The CDR3 is 15 residues long. The CDR3 protein is CAWSVRDRGGVEQYF. The CDR3, as DNA: TGTGCCTGGAGTGTACGTGACAGGGGCGGCGTCGAGCAGTACTTC.

V is TRBV28 and J is TRBJ1-2; possible D gene TRBD1, 5 bases. The CDR3 contains 12 residues. Trimming stripped 3 bases from V and 8 bases from J, with 10 bases between. The germline V gene encodes CDR1 MDHEN and CDR2 SYDVKM. Here the CDR3 reads CASSFSGFGYTF. CDR3 sequence (DNA): TGTGCCAGCAGTTTTTCAGGGTTCGGCTACACCTTC.

The chain couples TRBV5-1 to TRBJ1-2; 7 bases align to TRBD1. Germline V lookup: CDR1 SGHRS, CDR2 YFSETQ. The V gene end was trimmed by 2 bases and the J gene end by 7 bases; junction bases not matched to a gene: 5. This CDR3 is 13 amino acids long. CDR3 nucleotides: TGCGCCAGCAGCTTACAGGGGATGGGTGGCTACACCTTC. Its translation is CASSLQGMGGYTF.

CDR3 in amino acids: CASSPRPAGGGYTF. CDR3 sequence (DNA): TGTGCCAGTAGTCCCCGCCCCGCAGGGGGTGGCTACACCTTC. The rearrangement joins TRBV19 to TRBJ1-2; 7 bases fit TRBD1. Per the germline V gene, CDR1 is LNHDA and CDR2 is SQIVND (reference sequence). V lost 5 bases to trimming and J lost 7 bases; unmatched junction nucleotides: 10. The CDR3 has 14 amino acids.

Regarding this clone: Different DNA sequences within this sample yield the same CDR3. This chain's CDR3 is CASSERVSNQPQHF. The CDR3 bases are TGTGCCAGCAGTGAAAGAGTAAGCAATCAGCCCCAGCATTTT. The V gene is TRBV2, the J gene TRBJ1-5; D is unclear. Between the trimmed V and J ends, which lost 2 bases and 1 base, there was a span of 6 bases. CDR1 and CDR2 from the germline V gene are SNHLY and FYNNEI. The CDR3 covers 14 residues.

The V and J genes are TRBV19 and TRBJ2-1; D not certain. Germline V lookup: CDR1 LNHDA, CDR2 SQIVND (reference sequence). This CDR3 spans 13 amino acids. The V gene lost 4 bases and the J gene lost 1 base, with 5 bases spanning the gap. The CDR3 region has the DNA TGTGCCAGTAGTACTATTTCCTACAATGAGCAGTTCTTC. As protein: CASSTISYNEQFF.

J is TRBJ1-2 and V is TRBV15; TRBD1 agrees at 8 bases. The CDR3 extends over 15 amino acids. Germline V gene data show CDR1 as LNHNV and CDR2 as YYDKDF (reference sequence). The trim removed 0 bases at V and 7 bases at J, leaving 7 bases unmatched. The DNA of the CDR3 is TGTGCCACCAGCAGAGATCGGGGCAGGGGGCTTGGCTACACCTTC. This codes for CATSRDRGRGLGYTF.

This clone was counted once. The chain has TRBV5-4 and TRBJ2-7, with D tentatively TRBD1 (6 bases). V lost 0 bases, J lost 3 bases, and 13 bases lay in between. The CDR3 is made up of 15 amino acids. Per the germline V gene, CDR1 is SGHNT and CDR2 is YYREEE (reference sequence). This CDR3 is CASSLGGGSSYEQYF. The CDR3 DNA sequence: TGTGCCAGCAGCTTGGGAGGGGGTTCTAGCTACGAGCAGTACTTC.

This sequence joins TRBV3-1 (or the pseudogene TRBV3-2) and TRBJ1-2; D perhaps matches TRBD1 (6 bases). V was cut by 2 bases and J by 6 bases, with 7 bases left in between. The CDR3 length is 12 residues. Germline CDR1 is LGHDT and CDR2 is YNNKEL (reference sequence). CDR3 sequence: CASSQYRDGYTF. CDR3 coding DNA: TGTGCCAGCAGCCAATACAGGGATGGCTACACCTTC.

On this clone itself: Within the sample, other DNA sequences also encode this same CDR3. This sequence joins TRBV28 and TRBJ1-5; no clear D gene. The CDR3 covers 16 residues. Germline-derived CDR1 and CDR2 are MDHEN and SYDVKM. The V end lost 0 bases, the J end lost 1 base, and 10 bases lay between the germline ends. CDR3 amino acids: CASSLWGRGSNQPQHF. The CDR3 DNA is TGTGCCAGCAGTTTATGGGGCCGTGGGAGCAATCAGCCCCAGCATTTT.

V usage is TRBV27 and J usage is TRBJ2-2; D remains unclear. There are 14 residues in the CDR3. Germline-derived CDR1 and CDR2 are MNHEY and SMNVEV (reference sequence). The germline V and J ends were trimmed by 7 bases and 6 bases, with 15 bases remaining between them. CDR3 bases: TGTGCCAGCAAGCTCGCCCAGGCGTCCGGGGAGCTGTTTTTT. This sequence encodes CASKLAQASGELFF.

The V gene is TRBV2, the J gene TRBJ1-1; maybe TRBD1 (5 bases). The germline V gene has CDR1 SNHLY and CDR2 FYNNEI. The CDR3 totals 16 residues. V lost 2 bases and J 3 bases, leaving 16 bases between the germline ends. CDR3 amino acids: CASSEYRDGGYTEAFF. The CDR3, as DNA: TGTGCCAGCAGTGAATATAGGGACGGAGGTTACACTGAAGCTTTCTTT.

The chain has TRBV14 and TRBJ1-2; D is possibly TRBD1 (5 bases). Germline CDR1 reads SGHDN; CDR2 reads FVKESK. CDR3 length: 13 amino acids. Trimming removed 4 bases from V and 8 bases from J, with 14 bases in between. CDR3 protein: CASSLAGLGGYTF. DNA of the CDR3: TGTGCCAGCAGCCTAGCAGGGCTTGGAGGCTACACCTTC.

This sequence joins TRBV28 and TRBJ1-1; D unclear. There are 14 residues in the CDR3. Germline CDR1 MDHEN, CDR2 SYDVKM. V was cut by 3 bases and J by 2 bases, with 10 bases left in between. This CDR3 is CASSLEQINTEAFF. In DNA, the CDR3 is TGTGCCAGCAGTTTGGAACAGATAAACACTGAAGCTTTCTTT.